The 23 T cell receptor beta chains in this list originate from one sample, sequenced in a study of molecular identifiers for immune sequencing clone quantification. MiXCR was run by TCRdb on the PCR reads, yielding one entry per CDR3 protein. This sample has more than 550,000 distinct CDR3 sequences, with 25% found just once. Sequenced: naive CD8+ T cells from blood, with Jurkat cell RNA spiked in. Specified subset: FACS-sorted CD8+CD4-CCR7+CD45RA+ naive T cells. The receptors come from a human donor in good health. Some libraries in this study had Jurkat cell RNA spiked in.

In this sample, this clonotype turned up many times. The chain is built from TRBV20-1 and TRBJ2-4, with D tentatively TRBD1 (5 bases). Trimming cost V 6 bases and J 0 bases, with 18 bases left between them. The CDR3 is made up of 16 amino acids. Germline lookup yields CDR1 DFQATT and CDR2 SNEGSKA (reference sequence). The CDR3 region has the DNA TGCAGTGCGAGGTCGACAGCCATACTAGCCAAAAACATTCAGTACTTC. Translation gives CSARSTAILAKNIQYF.

This clonotype was counted at least ten times. CDR3 bases: TGTGCCAGTAGTTACTGGGGGGAGAACCCGGCAGATACGCAGTATTTT. This sequence encodes CASSYWGENPADTQYF. V and J are TRBV19 and TRBJ2-3; D perhaps matches TRBD2 (6 bases). Germline V gene sequence: CDR1 LNHDA, CDR2 SQIVND (reference sequence). The V end lost 5 bases, the J end lost 4 bases, and 19 bases lay between the germline ends. The CDR3 is made up of 16 amino acids.

This clonotype was seen at least ten times. CDR3 region: CAWSWGETQYF. The CDR3 nucleotides are TGTGCCTGGAGTTGGGGAGAGACCCAGTACTTC. The V call is TRBV30, the J call TRBJ2-5, with unresolved D. Trimming stripped 2 bases from V and 4 bases from J, with 5 bases between. CDR3 length: 11 amino acids. From germline, CDR1 is GTSNPN and CDR2 SVGIG (reference sequence).

Notes on this clonotype: The junction departs from germline at one end; a sequencing error may be responsible. The rearrangement joins TRBV12-3 or TRBV12-4 to TRBJ2-1; 9 nucleotides match TRBD2. This CDR3 spans 16 amino acids. In nucleotides, the CDR3 is TGTGCCTGCAGTCTTAGCGGGAGAGGATCCTACAATGAGCAGTTCTTC. Its translation is CACSLSGRGSYNEQFF.

V is TRBV27 and J is TRBJ1-1, with unresolved D. V was cut by 6 bases and J by 1 base, with 15 bases left in between. Germline CDR1 reads MNHEY; CDR2 reads SMNVEV (reference sequence). The CDR3 runs to 15 residues. The CDR3 DNA reads TGTGCCAGCAGCCCCGGATCGTTACAGAACACTGAAGCTTTCTTT. Translation gives CASSPGSLQNTEAFF.

For this clonotype: A junction end diverges from the germline sequence, so it may reflect a read error. The rearrangement joins TRBV29-1 to TRBJ2-1; 8 bases are shared with TRBD2. This CDR3 region has 13 residues. Germline lookup yields CDR1 SQVTM and CDR2 ANQGSEA. The CDR3 loop is CSGGSGIRDEQSF. CDR3 coding DNA: TGCAGCGGTGGTAGCGGGATCCGGGATGAGCAGTCCTTC.

The chain is built from TRBV4-1 and TRBJ1-4; perhaps TRBD1 as D (6 bases). The ends were cut back, 0 bases at V and 7 bases at J, with 12 bases in the middle. Germline V gives CDR1 MGHRA, CDR2 YSYEKL. CDR3 length equals 15 residues. CDR3 protein: CASSQESPRGEKLFF. CDR3 nucleotides: TGCGCCAGCAGCCAAGAGTCGCCCAGGGGTGAAAAACTGTTTTTT.

V gene TRBV7-9 combines with J gene TRBJ1-1; unclear D gene. CDR1 is SEHNR, CDR2 FQNEAQ, per germline (reference sequence). V lost 2 bases and J 2 bases, leaving 9 bases between the germline ends. The CDR3 has 14 amino acids. The CDR3 bases are TGTGCCAGCAGCTTAAACGGGAGCAACACTGAAGCTTTCTTT. This translates into CASSLNGSNTEAFF.

Many counts were recorded for this clonotype. The chain recombines TRBV12-3 or TRBV12-4 with TRBJ1-4; D gene uncertain. V lost 4 bases to trimming and J lost 7 bases, with 10 bases between them. CDR3 length: 13 residues. The CDR3 DNA is TGTGCCAGCAGTTGGAGGGCTGGTGAAAAACTGTTTTTT. It translates to CASSWRAGEKLFF.

Note on this clonotype: Because the CDR3's place on the DNA is in doubt, the DNA is left out and the CDR3 is given as listed by TCRdb. The genes are TRBV12-3 or TRBV12-4 and TRBJ2-3; the table's TRBD1 call for D was not verified on the DNA. The CDR3 region is 15 residues in length, termini included. CDR3 protein: CASSFFGQGADKHYF.

This clonotype was picked up one time. Since the CDR3 does not end with the conserved phenylalanine or tryptophan, this likely comes from a read error. The chain joins TRBV30 to TRBJ1-5; D might be TRBD1 (6 bases). In germline, CDR1 is GTSNPN, CDR2 SVGIG (reference sequence). The CDR3 loop spans 14 amino acids. Here the CDR3 DNA reads TGTGCCCGGAGTTACGCAGGGGCCAATCAGACCCAGCATTCT. Encoded protein: CARSYAGANQTQHS.

CDR3 in DNA: TGTGCCTGGAACGAAGAGGGAAACACCATATATTTT. This sequence encodes CAWNEEGNTIYF. The rearrangement uses TRBV30 and TRBJ1-3; the D is unclear. Germline V gives CDR1 GTSNPN, CDR2 SVGIG (reference sequence). The V and J ends lost 4 bases and 4 bases respectively, with 8 bases between them. This CDR3 has 12 amino acids.

The V call is TRBV4-3, the J call TRBJ1-2; 10 nucleotides match TRBD1. J was trimmed by 2 bases and V by 0 bases; bases with no gene match: 12. Germline V gene data show CDR1 as LGHNA and CDR2 as YSLEER. This CDR3 is built from 19 residues. This CDR3 is CASSQDLGQGVINNYGYTF. CDR3 DNA sequence: TGCGCCAGCAGCCAAGATCTTGGACAGGGGGTGATTAACAACTATGGCTACACCTTC.

This clonotype was counted between two and nine times. V and J are TRBV20-1 and TRBJ2-7, with TRBD1 matching over 8 bases. The CDR3 spans 13 residues. CDR1 is DFQATT and CDR2 is SNEGSKA in the germline V gene (reference sequence). Trimming cost V 0 bases and J 6 bases; bases outside gene matches: 4. The CDR3 nucleotides read TGCAGTGCTAGAGACAGGGGGCACTGCGAGCAGTACTTC. This gives the protein CSARDRGHCEQYF.

This clonotype was observed at least ten times. The genes are TRBV6-5 and TRBJ1-1, with D possibly matching TRBD1 (6 bases). Trimming took 8 bases from V and 7 from J, leaving 26 bases between them. The CDR3 contains 16 residues. Germline V lookup: CDR1 MNHEY, CDR2 SVGAGI. In DNA, the CDR3 is TGTGCCAGCCTAGCCTTTACAGGGCGGGGGAACGGTGAAGCTTTCTTT. It yields the protein CASLAFTGRGNGEAFF.

This clonotype has a handful of counts. The genes are TRBV30 and TRBJ1-1, with a weak D call TRBD1 (5 bases). The CDR3 covers 15 residues. CDR1 and CDR2 from the germline V gene are GTSNPN and SVGIG (reference sequence). V lost 8 bases to trimming and J lost 3 bases, with 22 bases between them. CDR3 nucleotides: TGTGCCCTAAGGGAAGACGGGGCGGGGGACACTGAAGCTTTCTTT. It is translated as CALREDGAGDTEAFF.

Concerning this clonotype: This could be a read error, since a much larger clone is one nucleotide away. The V and J genes are TRBV7-9 and TRBJ1-1; TRBD1 matches at 10 bases. This CDR3 has 15 residues. Germline V gene data show CDR1 as SEHNR and CDR2 as FQNEAQ (reference sequence). J gave up 6 bases and V 5 bases, and 9 bases lay outside the gene matches. CDR3 residues: CASSPDRGLTSEAFF. CDR3 nucleotide sequence: TGTGCCAGCAGCCCAGACAGGGGGCTTACATCTGAAGCTTTCTTT.

Comment on this clonotype: An end of the junction does not agree with germline; a read error may underlie this. The chain links TRBV30 to TRBJ2-7; D remains ambiguous. The CDR3 is 11 residues long. Per germline, CDR1 GTSNPN and CDR2 SVGIG (reference sequence). CDR3 sequence (DNA): TGTGCCTGGAGTGGGGCCTACGGGCAGTACTTC. Amino acid sequence: CAWSGAYGQYF.

A few counts support this clonotype. The V call is TRBV11-2, the J call TRBJ2-5; no definite D call. Germline CDR1 and CDR2: SGHAT and FQNNGV. The CDR3 is 13 residues long. V was pared by 5 bases and J by 5 bases, with 12 bases between. DNA for the CDR3: TGTGCCAGCAGCCCGACCGCTCAGGAGACCCAGTACTTC. Protein: CASSPTAQETQYF.

The chain recombines TRBV28 with TRBJ1-5; 7 nucleotides line up with TRBD1. V shed 8 bases and J 2 bases; nucleotides not matched to a gene: 6. The V gene's germline CDR1 is MDHEN and CDR2 SYDVKM. The CDR3 is 14 amino acids. The CDR3 region is CASAQGVGNQPQHF. CDR3 in DNA: TGTGCCAGCGCCCAGGGGGTCGGCAATCAGCCCCAGCATTTT.

Only a few counts were recorded for this clonotype. CDR3 in DNA: TGTGCCAGTAGAAGGGAAACCCTCTCTGGGGCCAACGTCCTGACTTTC. It specifies CASRRETLSGANVLTF. The rearrangement uses TRBV19 and TRBJ2-6, with D hard to call. The CDR3 is 16 amino acids. Trimming stripped 6 bases from V and 0 bases from J, with 12 bases between. The germline V gene has CDR1 LNHDA and CDR2 SQIVND (reference sequence).

This chain connects TRBV6-1 to TRBJ2-7, with a weak D call TRBD1 (5 bases). The CDR3 spans 11 residues. Germline assignment: CDR1 MNHNS and CDR2 SASEGT. The CDR3, as DNA: TGTACCACGACAGTGGTCTACGAGCAGTACTTC. As protein: CTTTVVYEQYF.

There are a few counts of this clonotype. The rearrangement joins TRBV12-3 or TRBV12-4 to TRBJ2-3; D call uncertain. There are 15 residues in the CDR3. The V gene lost 0 bases and the J gene lost 6 bases, with 13 bases spanning the gap. In DNA form, the CDR3 reads TGTGCCAGCAGTTTAGCGTTAGGAGCTTGGGATACGCAGTATTTT. It is translated as CASSLALGAWDTQYF.